These 21 T cell receptor beta chains came from one sample sequenced in a study of prognosis after radiotherapy for stage I lung cancer. Genomic DNA served as the source from which two-round multiplex PCR generated TCR beta CDR3 amplicons. The use of primers specific to each TRBV and TRBJ gene characterized first-round PCR. TCRdb re-derived calls from the multiplex PCR reads in MiXCR, one entry per CDR3 protein. Here the sample spans about 22,000 distinct CDR3 sequences, around 42% being singletons. Sequences were derived from PBMCs, sampled before or after stereotactic body radiation therapy (not recorded which). These receptors all stem from a donor over 45 with non-small cell lung cancer.

The CDR3 DNA follows: TGTGCCAGCAGCTCCCCGCAGCGGGAGGGCCACGATACGCAGTATTTT. It is translated as CASSSPQREGHDTQYF. The V and J genes are TRBV12-3 or TRBV12-4 and TRBJ2-3; TRBD2 matches at 10 bases. The V and J ends lost 6 bases and 6 bases, in that order; junction bases with no gene match: 12. This CDR3 is 16 amino acids long.

This clonotype was counted at least ten times. The rearrangement uses TRBV2 and TRBJ2-3; D gene ambiguous. Germline CDR1 and CDR2: SNHLY and FYNNEI. Trimming left V 0 bases short and J 5 bases short, with 3 bases between. The CDR3 has 12 residues. The CDR3 DNA reads TGTGCCAGCAGTGAAGCGGGAGATACGCAGTATTTT. As protein: CASSEAGDTQYF.

For this clonotype: With only one base between it and a far larger clone, this is likely a read error. This rearrangement joins TRBV9 to TRBJ2-1; no firm D call. Trimming removed 6 bases at V and 10 bases at J, with 17 bases between. The CDR3 consists of 13 residues. Germline V gene lookup returns CDR1 SGDLS and CDR2 YYNGEE. CDR3 amino acids: CASNPTPEGEQFF. Here the CDR3 DNA reads TGTGCCAGCAACCCTACCCCGGAAGGAGAGCAGTTCTTC.

The table lists this clonotype with a few counts. The chain recombines TRBV5-6 with TRBJ2-5; no definite D call. The CDR3 is made up of 13 amino acids. V was clipped by 3 bases and J by 3 bases, with 9 bases between them. The germline V gene has CDR1 SGHDT and CDR2 YYEEEE. CDR3: CASSWTDKETQYF. CDR3 in DNA: TGTGCCAGCAGCTGGACCGATAAAGAGACCCAGTACTTC.

With respect to this clonotype: A clone one base away is much larger, so this may be a read error. This likely comes from a read error, as the CDR3 has no conserved phenylalanine or tryptophan at its end. The rearrangement joins TRBV7-8 to TRBJ1-1, with 7 bases aligning to TRBD1. Germline V gives CDR1 SGHVS, CDR2 FQNEAQ. The CDR3 runs to 13 residues. J gave up 11 bases and V 7 bases, and 13 bases lay outside the gene matches. CDR3 sequence reads: CASKETGRSYAFS. The DNA for the CDR3 is TGTGCCAGCAAAGAGACAGGGCGATCTTACGCTTTCTCT.

This clonotype was recorded many times. The CDR3 region has the DNA TGTGCCAGCAGCCCAACTAGGGGATCCTACGAGCAGTACTTC. It encodes CASSPTRGSYEQYF. The chain is built from TRBV7-3 and TRBJ2-7; D tentatively fits TRBD1 or TRBD2 (5 bases each). Deletions cut 5 bases from V and 1 base from J, with 12 bases between. Germline V lookup: CDR1 SGHTA, CDR2 FQGTGA. The CDR3 length is 14 residues. Full variable domain (outside the CDR3, taken from reference TRBV7-3 and TRBJ2-7): GAGVSQTPSNKVTEKGKYVELRCDPISGHTALYWYRQSLGQGPEFLIYFQGTGAADDSGLPNDRFFAVRPEGSVSTLKIQRTERGDSAVYLCASSPTRGSYEQYFGPGTRLTVT.

In regard to this clonotype: This likely came from a read error, as a far larger clone is one base away. This chain links TRBV6-8 with TRBJ2-3, with 9 bases identical to TRBD1. CDR3 length: 15 residues. Germline CDR1 reads MNHGY; CDR2 reads SAAAGT. CDR3: CASSPGQGDTDTKYF. CDR3 bases: TGTGCCAGCAGCCCGGGACAGGGAGACACAGATACGAAGTATTTT.

This clonotype was counted many times. The chain couples TRBV7-9 to TRBJ2-1; D ambiguous. Per germline, CDR1 SEHNR and CDR2 FQNEAQ (reference sequence). V lost 1 base, J lost 7 bases, and 5 bases lay in between. The CDR3 length is 12 residues. The CDR3 sequence is CASSLDLNEQFF. The CDR3, as DNA: TGTGCCAGCAGCTTAGATTTAAATGAGCAGTTCTTC.

The V and J genes are TRBV6-2 or TRBV6-3 and TRBJ1-2; 10 positions agree with TRBD1. The CDR3 contains 18 residues. V gave up 5 bases and J gave up 4 bases; unmatched junction bases: 16. Germline V gene lookup returns CDR1 MNHEY and CDR2 SVGEGT. The CDR3 nucleotides read TGTGCCAGCAGTAGCACCGGACAGGGGGTGATTTTTAGCTATGGCTACACCTTC. It is translated as CASSSTGQGVIFSYGYTF.

On this clonotype: This could be a read error, since a much larger clone is one nucleotide away. The V and J genes are TRBV11-2 and TRBJ2-5; possibly TRBD2 for D (7 bases). The CDR3 totals 15 residues. Germline loops: CDR1 SGHAT, CDR2 FQNNGV. The CDR3 nucleotides are TGTGCCAGCAGCCCAGGGGTCGGGGGGCGGGAGACCAAGTACTTC. Encoded protein: CASSPGVGGRETKYF.

This clonotype was seen many times. CDR3 sequence: CASSLGYGYTF. In DNA form, the CDR3 reads TGTGCCAGCAGCTTGGGGTATGGCTACACCTTC. This chain connects TRBV5-6 to TRBJ1-2, with D unresolved. The ends were cut back, 0 bases at V and 5 bases at J, with 2 bases in the middle. CDR3 length: 11 amino acids. Germline V gives CDR1 SGHDT, CDR2 YYEEEE.

This clonotype was observed many times. The chain combines TRBV29-1 with TRBJ1-1; tentative D call: TRBD1 (5 bases). Germline values: CDR1 SQVTM, CDR2 ANQGSEA. The CDR3 length is 13 residues. Between the trimmed V and J ends, which lost 1 base and 4 bases, there was a span of 10 bases. The CDR3 sequence: CSVEGGASTEAFF. Here the CDR3 DNA reads TGCAGCGTTGAAGGGGGCGCTTCCACTGAAGCTTTCTTT.

The V call is TRBV27, the J call TRBJ1-5; weak D call: TRBD1 (5 bases). V shed 6 bases and J shed 6 bases, with 18 bases lying between them. Germline V CDR1 and CDR2: MNHEY, SMNVEV (reference sequence). The CDR3 extends over 15 amino acids. This chain's CDR3 is CASSLAGKIGQPQHF. DNA for the CDR3: TGTGCCAGCAGCTTAGCAGGGAAGATCGGTCAGCCCCAGCATTTT.

This clonotype was seen many times. J is TRBJ2-1 and V is TRBV11-3; D is perhaps TRBD2 (6 bases). CDR1 and CDR2 from the germline V gene are SGHNT and YENEEA. The CDR3 is 15 residues long. V was shortened by 3 bases and J by 3 bases, with 12 bases between the two germline ends. The CDR3 is CASSLSSGLYNEQFF. CDR3 DNA sequence: TGTGCCAGCAGCTTGAGTAGCGGCCTCTACAATGAGCAGTTCTTC. The variable domain in full, with the rest retrieved from reference TRBV11-3 and TRBJ2-1, is EAGVVQSPRYKIIEKKQPVAFWCNPISGHNTLYWYLQNLGQGPELLIRYENEEAVDDSQLPKDRFSAERLKGVDSTLKIQPAELGDSAVYLCASSLSSGLYNEQFFGPGTRLTVL.

The chain links TRBV5-4 to TRBJ2-3; 7 nucleotides agree with TRBD2. Germline V gives CDR1 SGHNT, CDR2 YYREEE (reference sequence). The CDR3 extends over 12 amino acids. J lost 8 bases, V lost 4 bases, and 4 bases had no gene match. This chain's CDR3 is CASSLPGGTQYF. CDR3 sequence (DNA): TGTGCCAGCAGCCTACCGGGAGGTACGCAGTATTTT.

The rearrangement uses TRBV5-6 and TRBJ2-5; D uncertain. The CDR3 length is 15 residues. The V gene lost 4 bases and the J gene lost 2 bases, with 15 bases spanning the gap. From germline, CDR1 is SGHDT and CDR2 YYEEEE. CDR3 region: CASSPLPQLQETQYF. The DNA for the CDR3 is TGTGCCAGCAGCCCCCTTCCACAGCTACAAGAGACCCAGTACTTC. Combining the CDR3 with reference TRBV5-6 and TRBJ2-5 gives the whole variable domain DAGVTQSPTHLIKTRGQQVTLRCSPKSGHDTVSWYQQALGQGPQFIFQYYEEEERQRGNFPDRFSGHQFPNYSSELNVNALLLGDSALYLCASSPLPQLQETQYFGPGTRLLVL.

The chain recombines TRBV4-1 with TRBJ2-7; D might be TRBD2 (6 bases). CDR1 MGHRA and CDR2 YSYEKL come from the germline V gene. The CDR3 spans 16 residues. V dropped 0 bases and J dropped 3 bases, with 15 bases sitting between them. The CDR3 bases are TGCGCCAGCAGCCAAGATCGGGGGAGCGGCCACTACGAGCAGTACTTC. Translated: CASSQDRGSGHYEQYF.

The chain is built from TRBV24-1 and TRBJ1-5; unclear D gene. This CDR3 contains 14 residues. CDR1 KGHDR and CDR2 SFDVKD come from the germline V gene. The V and J ends lost 6 bases and 2 bases respectively, with 10 bases between them. The CDR3 DNA reads TGTGCCACCAGTTGCGGTGGCGGCAATCAGCCCCAGCATTTT. Translating it yields CATSCGGGNQPQHF.

This clonotype has ten or more counts. This chain connects TRBV6-1 to TRBJ2-1; 11 nucleotides agree with TRBD1. With 5 bases clipped from V and 6 bases from J, the junction kept 9 bases outside the gene matches. The CDR3 runs 16 residues. Germline CDR1 and CDR2: MNHNS and SASEGT. The CDR3 bases are TGTGCCAGCAGTCGCCCGGACAGGGGGCGCTTCAATGAGCAGTTCTTC. This gives the protein CASSRPDRGRFNEQFF.

Regarding this clonotype: A far larger clone is one base from this, pointing to a likely read error. The V call is TRBV6-5, the J call TRBJ2-1; a weak D match, TRBD2 (7 bases). The better agreement between TRBJ2-7 and the DNA end casts doubt on the J call. Germline CDR1 reads MNHEY; CDR2 reads SVGAGI. The CDR3 spans 14 residues. The CDR3 region is CASSYGGAVGAQYF. The CDR3 DNA sequence: TGTGCCAGCAGTTACGGGGGGGCCGTCGGCGCGCAGTACTTC.

This clonotype was detected many times. V gene TRBV2 combines with J gene TRBJ1-2; 7 positions match TRBD1. Germline loops: CDR1 SNHLY, CDR2 FYNNEI. The junction had 7 bases not matched to a gene; V was cut back by 7 bases and J by 8 bases. This CDR3 contains 12 residues. In DNA form, the CDR3 reads TGTGCCAGCAACCCTAACAGGGGCGGCTACACCTTC. This encodes CASNPNRGGYTF.